This T cell receptor (beta chain) was found in a study of blood T cell repertoires in COVID-19. Turning to the study itself: The origin of the acute and convalescent COVID-19 samples was the United States, Italy and Spain.

TCRdb keeps only in-frame clones here, not all; method: immunoSEQ multiplex PCR. The top ten hold approximately 3% of the sample, which has roughly 140,000 clones, 75% to 90% seen once. This clone came up a few times. Germline lookup yields CDR1 SQVTM and CDR2 ANQGSEA. This CDR3 comprises 19 residues. Germline trimming cut 7 bases from V and 3 bases from J; bases unmatched to any gene: 23. Source material: peripheral blood. The genes are TRBV29-1 and TRBJ2-1; TRBD1 aligns across 8 bases. The TCR originated in a woman aged 55-70 years with active COVID-19. The CDR3, as DNA: TGCAGCGCCTCTGAGAGGGCAGGGGGCTTGTTATTTATCTACAATGAGCAGTTCTTC. Protein product: CSASERAGGLLFIYNEQFF.